The 27 T cell receptor beta chains below all came from one sample that was sequenced in a study of a mutant IDH1 vaccine in newly diagnosed glioma. Time point given: week 5, during vaccination. Vaccination used 300 ug of mutant IDH1 20-mer peptide per dose, with topical imiquimod. No antigen has been identified for these receptors. This table comes from immunoSEQ multiplex PCR, and its TCRdb copy is limited to in-frame clones, with some not included. The table shows over 45,000 clones, with around 80% occurring only once. The source was PBMCs, collected from a glioma patient whose treatment included an IDH1 peptide vaccine. These receptor sequences come from a man aged 30 to 39 with glioma.

This chain links TRBV5-1 with TRBJ2-7; D unclear. V lost 2 bases, J lost 4 bases, and 4 bases lay in between. From germline, CDR1 is SGHRS and CDR2 YFSETQ. CDR3 length: 11 amino acids. CDR3 nucleotide sequence: TGCGCCAGCAGCTTTCAATACGAGCAGTACTTC. Protein product: CASSFQYEQYF.

The V and J genes are TRBV4-1 and TRBJ1-1; the D gene is possibly TRBD1 (5 bases). This CDR3 has 14 amino acids. Germline V gives CDR1 MGHRA, CDR2 YSYEKL. V was cut by 0 bases and J by 6 bases, with 11 bases left in between. CDR3 protein: CASSQDQGSAEAFF. The DNA of the CDR3 is TGCGCCAGCAGCCAAGATCAGGGTAGCGCTGAAGCTTTCTTT.

CDR3 sequence reads: CASSSLGGDRNQPQHF. In DNA, the CDR3 is TGTGCCAGCAGCTCTCTCGGGGGAGATCGCAATCAGCCCCAGCATTTT. The V gene is TRBV7-9, the J gene TRBJ1-5; tentative D call: TRBD1 (5 bases). Trimming took 4 bases from V and 2 from J, leaving 15 bases between them. Per germline, CDR1 SEHNR and CDR2 FQNEAQ (reference sequence). The CDR3 runs 16 residues.

This clone turned up a few times. V gene TRBV6-6 combines with J gene TRBJ1-1; 7 bases align to TRBD1. Germline CDR1 is MNHNY and CDR2 is SVGAGI (reference sequence). The CDR3 runs to 13 residues. After removal of 4 bases from V and 7 bases from J, the junction contained 6 bases not matched to a gene. Here the CDR3 DNA reads TGTGCCAGCAGTTTCCCCCAGGGGGGTGAAGCTTTCTTT. Translation gives CASSFPQGGEAFF.

The chain links TRBV4-1 to TRBJ1-2, with D perhaps TRBD1 (6 bases). V was cut by 7 bases and J by 0 bases, with 15 bases left in between. There are 15 residues in the CDR3. Germline CDR1 MGHRA, CDR2 YSYEKL. The CDR3 region has the DNA TGCGCCAGCATGCTCCCGACAGGCCCTAACTATGGCTACACCTTC. Its protein is CASMLPTGPNYGYTF.

By share, this clone counts as medium-sized. The chain combines TRBV6-5 with TRBJ2-3; D not resolved. The CDR3 loop spans 14 amino acids. V lost 0 bases to trimming and J lost 5 bases, with 9 bases between them. From germline, CDR1 is MNHEY and CDR2 SVGAGI. CDR3 sequence (DNA): TGTGCCAGCAGTTACTCCGAGGACGGAGATACGCAGTATTTT. It yields the protein CASSYSEDGDTQYF.

The V and J genes are TRBV9 and TRBJ2-5; D gene uncertain. V lost 0 bases and J lost 5, with 17 bases in between. CDR1 SGDLS and CDR2 YYNGEE come from the germline V gene. CDR3 length: 16 residues. This chain's CDR3 is CASSVGTRRPEETQYF. For the CDR3, the DNA is TGTGCCAGCAGCGTAGGGACCCGTCGGCCAGAGGAGACCCAGTACTTC.

The V gene is TRBV6-1, the J gene TRBJ1-4, with TRBD1 identical over 8 bases. The ends lost 5 bases at V and 4 bases at J; junction bases unmatched: 3. This CDR3 spans 14 amino acids. Per germline, CDR1 MNHNS and CDR2 SASEGT. The CDR3 nucleotides are TGTGCCAGCAGTCACAGGGGGGGTAATGAAAAACTGTTTTTT. Its protein product is CASSHRGGNEKLFF.

The chain combines TRBV5-6 with TRBJ1-1; 8 positions match TRBD1. The CDR3 is 16 amino acids. CDR1 is SGHDT, CDR2 YYEEEE, per germline. V trimming: 5 bases; J trimming: 1 base; junction bases outside the gene matches: 10. This CDR3 reads CASSHRIGQGNTEAFF. The CDR3 DNA reads as TGTGCCAGCAGTCATAGGATAGGACAGGGGAACACTGAAGCTTTCTTT.

The V and J genes are TRBV11-2 and TRBJ1-2; 7 nucleotides match TRBD1. Germline V gene data show CDR1 as SGHAT and CDR2 as FQNNGV. The CDR3 consists of 14 residues. V dropped 6 bases and J dropped 3; count of bases not matched to a gene: 7. The CDR3 DNA reads as TGTGCCAGCAGGCGAGGGGGCGCCTACTATGGCTACACCTTC. It translates to CASRRGGAYYGYTF.

To note about this clone: One end of the junction fails to match germline, which may point to a read error. The V gene is TRBV29-1, the J gene TRBJ2-7, with D tentatively TRBD1 or TRBD2 (6 bases each). CDR1 is SQVTM and CDR2 is ANQGSEA in the germline V gene. The CDR3 sequence is 13 residues long. The CDR3: CSVEVGGRYGQYF. The CDR3 DNA reads as TGCAGCGTTGAAGTAGGGGGGAGGTACGGGCAGTACTTC.

This CDR3 reads CASSLAIATTNYGYTF. CDR3 coding DNA: TGTGCCAGCAGCTTAGCCATAGCAACAACTAACTATGGCTACACCTTC. The chain employs TRBV7-9 and TRBJ1-2; no definite D call. Germline V gene sequence: CDR1 SEHNR, CDR2 FQNEAQ (reference sequence). Trimming took off 0 bases at V and 0 bases at J, with 11 bases between the two ends. There are 16 residues in the CDR3.

With regard to this clone: Compared with germline, one end of the junction differs, possibly owing to a read error. The sample has other DNA sequences that encode this CDR3 too. This chain connects TRBV6-5 to TRBJ1-1; no clear D gene. The CDR3 length is 16 residues. CDR1 and CDR2 from the germline V gene are MNHEY and SVGAGI. The CDR3 spells CASSYGRGFTNTEAFF. The CDR3 bases are TGTGCCAGTAGTTACGGCCGGGGTTTTACGAACACTGAAGCTTTCTTT.

This clone has just a few counts. The rearrangement joins TRBV19 to TRBJ1-1; D is unclear. Germline assignment: CDR1 LNHDA and CDR2 SQIVND (reference sequence). The CDR3 spans 15 residues. Trimming took off 6 bases at V and 5 bases at J, with 19 bases between the two ends. The CDR3 sequence is CASRDVDGDDTEAFF. CDR3 coding DNA: TGTGCCAGTAGAGACGTCGACGGGGATGATACTGAAGCTTTCTTT.

V is TRBV18 and J is TRBJ1-3; 9 bases match TRBD1. Trimming cost V 3 bases and J 4 bases; bases outside gene matches: 10. There are 17 residues in the CDR3. The germline V gene has CDR1 KGHSH and CDR2 LQKENI. The CDR3 DNA sequence: TGTGCCAGCTCACCGCGGGACAGGGCCGGAGGGGGAAACACCATATATTTT. As protein: CASSPRDRAGGGNTIYF.

This chain joins TRBV7-9 and TRBJ1-1; 7 bases line up with TRBD1. The CDR3 runs 16 residues. J was trimmed by 2 bases and V by 7 bases; bases with no gene match: 13. Per the germline V gene, CDR1 is SEHNR and CDR2 is FQNEAQ (reference sequence). CDR3 protein: CASTPRRGQGNTEAFF. The DNA for the CDR3 is TGTGCCAGCACCCCCCGAAGGGGGCAAGGAAACACTGAAGCTTTCTTT.

J is TRBJ2-1 and V is TRBV9; D is possibly TRBD2 (6 bases). Deletions cut 0 bases from V and 5 bases from J, with 12 bases between. The CDR3 has 15 residues. The germline CDR1 and CDR2 sequences are SGDLS and YYNGEE. CDR3 DNA: TGTGCCAGCAGCGTAGGATCGCGGGGAAACAATGAGCAGTTCTTC. Its translation: CASSVGSRGNNEQFF.

The rearrangement joins TRBV6-5 to TRBJ2-5; TRBD1 matches at 8 bases. The DNA end is a closer match to TRBJ2-7, so the J assignment may be wrong. There are 14 residues in the CDR3. Germline CDR1 is MNHEY and CDR2 is SVGAGI. In nucleotides, the CDR3 is TGTGCCAGCAGTTACGACAGGGGTTCCTACGAGCAGTACTTC. Translation: CASSYDRGSYEQYF.

About this clone: Mismatch with germline at one junction end may stem from a read error. The gene calls are TRBV5-1 and TRBJ1-1, with 8 nucleotides matching TRBD1. From germline, CDR1 is SGHRS and CDR2 YFSETQ. This CDR3 is built from 14 residues. This CDR3 reads CTSSPQGARTEAFF. Written as DNA, the CDR3 is TGCACCAGCAGCCCGCAGGGGGCGCGCACTGAAGCTTTCTTT. The variable domain in full, with the rest retrieved from reference TRBV5-1 and TRBJ1-1, is KAGVTQTPRYLIKTRGQQVTLSCSPISGHRSVSWYQQTPGQGLQFLFEYFSETQRNKGNFPGRFSGRQFSNSRSEMNVSTLELGDSALYLCTSSPQGARTEAFFGQGTRLTVV.

The chain employs TRBV19 and TRBJ1-1, with 11 bases aligning to TRBD1. V trimming: 5 bases; J trimming: 5 bases; junction bases outside the gene matches: 13. The CDR3 sequence is 17 residues long. Germline V lookup: CDR1 LNHDA, CDR2 SQIVND (reference sequence). DNA for the CDR3: TGTGCCAGTAGTGTGAGGGGACAGGGGGTTCGGGGGACTGAAGCTTTCTTT. As protein: CASSVRGQGVRGTEAFF.

The V gene is TRBV6-5, the J gene TRBJ2-7; weak D call: TRBD2 (5 bases). This CDR3 is 14 amino acids long. Germline V CDR1 and CDR2: MNHEY, SVGAGI. V shed 2 bases and J shed 6 bases, with 14 bases lying between them. The CDR3 loop reads CASSYEAPEGEQYF. Written as DNA, the CDR3 is TGTGCCAGCAGTTACGAGGCCCCCGAGGGCGAGCAGTACTTC.

J is TRBJ1-1 and V is TRBV5-1; D is undetermined. The CDR3 consists of 14 residues. The V gene's germline CDR1 is SGHRS and CDR2 YFSETQ. V gave up 0 bases and J gave up 7 bases, with 13 bases separating them. The CDR3 sequence: CASSLVPGLNEAFF. CDR3 DNA sequence: TGCGCCAGCAGCTTGGTTCCGGGGTTAAATGAAGCTTTCTTT. The variable domain in full, with the rest retrieved from reference TRBV5-1 and TRBJ1-1, is KAGVTQTPRYLIKTRGQQVTLSCSPISGHRSVSWYQQTPGQGLQFLFEYFSETQRNKGNFPGRFSGRQFSNSRSEMNVSTLELGDSALYLCASSLVPGLNEAFFGQGTRLTVV.

This rearrangement joins TRBV5-1 to TRBJ2-1; 8 bases align to TRBD1. CDR3 length equals 14 residues. V trimming: 2 bases; J trimming: 4 bases; junction bases outside the gene matches: 2. Germline V gene sequence: CDR1 SGHRS, CDR2 YFSETQ. This CDR3 is CASSFGDRYNEQFF. The CDR3 nucleotides are TGCGCCAGCAGCTTTGGGGACAGGTACAATGAGCAGTTCTTC.

The rearrangement uses TRBV6-6 and TRBJ1-6; 8 bases agree with TRBD1. V gave up 5 bases and J gave up 10 bases; unmatched junction bases: 13. The CDR3 covers 16 residues. In germline, CDR1 is MNHNY, CDR2 SVGAGI (reference sequence). CDR3 DNA sequence: TGTGCCAGCAGTACCCGCGGGACAGGAAGTCAGTCACCCCTCCACTTT. Translated: CASSTRGTGSQSPLHF.

This chain joins TRBV27 and TRBJ2-7, with 10 nucleotides matching TRBD2. V gave up 4 bases and J gave up 6 bases; unmatched junction bases: 6. CDR3 size: 14 residues. CDR1 and CDR2 from the germline V gene are MNHEY and SMNVEV (reference sequence). CDR3 nucleotides: TGTGCCAGCAGTTCCTCTCTAGCGGGGGTCGAGCAGTACTTC. Translation: CASSSSLAGVEQYF.

V gene TRBV5-6 combines with J gene TRBJ1-1, with 8 positions matching TRBD1. V was clipped by 1 base and J by 0 bases; unmatched bases: 5. There are 16 residues in the CDR3. CDR1 and CDR2 (germline): SGHDT, YYEEEE. The CDR3 sequence: CASSLFDRGLNTEAFF. CDR3 nucleotide sequence: TGTGCCAGCAGCTTGTTCGACAGGGGACTGAACACTGAAGCTTTCTTT.

The chain links TRBV9 to TRBJ1-6; no firm D call. CDR1 and CDR2 (germline): SGDLS, YYNGEE. This CDR3 spans 13 amino acids. V was shortened by 1 base and J by 7 bases, with 6 bases between the two germline ends. CDR3 region: CASSVSGNSPLHF. The DNA for the CDR3 is TGTGCCAGCAGCGTATCGGGCAATTCACCCCTCCACTTT.